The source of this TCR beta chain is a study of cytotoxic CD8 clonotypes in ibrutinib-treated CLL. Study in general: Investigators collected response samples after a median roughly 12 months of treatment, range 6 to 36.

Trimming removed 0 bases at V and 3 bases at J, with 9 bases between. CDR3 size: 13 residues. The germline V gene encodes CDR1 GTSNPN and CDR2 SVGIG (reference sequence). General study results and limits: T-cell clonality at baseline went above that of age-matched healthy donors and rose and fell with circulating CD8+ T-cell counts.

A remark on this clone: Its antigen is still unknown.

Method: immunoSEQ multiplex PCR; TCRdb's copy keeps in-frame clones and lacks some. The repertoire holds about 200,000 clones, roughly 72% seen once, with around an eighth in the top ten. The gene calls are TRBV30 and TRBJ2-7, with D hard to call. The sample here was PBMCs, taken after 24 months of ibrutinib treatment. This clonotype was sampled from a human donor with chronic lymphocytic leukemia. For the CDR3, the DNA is TGTGCCTGGAGTGTGAGCCCACACTACGAGCAGTACTTC. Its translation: CAWSVSPHYEQYF. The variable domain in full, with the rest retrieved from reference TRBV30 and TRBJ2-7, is SQTIHQWPATLVQPVGSPLSLECTVEGTSNPNLYWYRQAAGRGLQLLFYSVGIGQISSEVPQNLSASRPQDRQFILSSKKLLLSDSGFYLCAWSVSPHYEQYFGPGTRLTVT.